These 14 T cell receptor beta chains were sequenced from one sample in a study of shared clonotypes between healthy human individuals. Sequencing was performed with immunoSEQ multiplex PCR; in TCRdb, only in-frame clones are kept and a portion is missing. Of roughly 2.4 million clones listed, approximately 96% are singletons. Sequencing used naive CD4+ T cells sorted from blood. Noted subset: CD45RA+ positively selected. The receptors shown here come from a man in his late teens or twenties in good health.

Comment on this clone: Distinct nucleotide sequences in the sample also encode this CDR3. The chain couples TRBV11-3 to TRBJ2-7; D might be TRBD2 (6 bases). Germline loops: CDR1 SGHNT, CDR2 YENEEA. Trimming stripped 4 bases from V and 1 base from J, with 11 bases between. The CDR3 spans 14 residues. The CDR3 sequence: CASSSGTGSYEQYF. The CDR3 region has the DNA TGTGCCAGCAGCTCCGGGACTGGGTCCTACGAGCAGTACTTC.

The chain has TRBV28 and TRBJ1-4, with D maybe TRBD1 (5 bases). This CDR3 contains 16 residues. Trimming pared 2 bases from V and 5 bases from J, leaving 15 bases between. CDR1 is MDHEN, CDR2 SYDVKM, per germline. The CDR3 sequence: CASSLIGAAKNEKLFF. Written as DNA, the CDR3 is TGTGCCAGCAGTTTAATAGGGGCAGCGAAGAATGAAAAACTGTTTTTT.

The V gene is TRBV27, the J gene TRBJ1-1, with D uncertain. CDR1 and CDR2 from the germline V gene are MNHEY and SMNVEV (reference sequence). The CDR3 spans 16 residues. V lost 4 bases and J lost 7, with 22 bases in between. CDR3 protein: CASSSPALGNRNEAFF. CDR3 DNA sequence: TGTGCCAGCAGTTCCCCGGCTTTAGGGAACCGGAATGAAGCTTTCTTT.

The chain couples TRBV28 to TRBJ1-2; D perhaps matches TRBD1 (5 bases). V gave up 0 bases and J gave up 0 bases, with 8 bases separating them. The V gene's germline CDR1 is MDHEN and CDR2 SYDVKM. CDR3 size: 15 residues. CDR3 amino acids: CASSLWQGTNYGYTF. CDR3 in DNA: TGTGCCAGCAGTTTATGGCAGGGTACTAACTATGGCTACACCTTC.

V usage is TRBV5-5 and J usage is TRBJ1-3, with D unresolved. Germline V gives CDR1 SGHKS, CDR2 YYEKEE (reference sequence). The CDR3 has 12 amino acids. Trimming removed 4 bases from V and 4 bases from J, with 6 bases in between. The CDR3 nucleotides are TGTGCCAGCAGCCCCGAGGGAAACACCATATATTTT. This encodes CASSPEGNTIYF.

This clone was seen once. CDR3 residues: CASSQAGQRKDEKLFF. DNA for the CDR3: TGCGCCAGCAGCCAAGCGGGACAGAGAAAGGATGAAAAACTGTTTTTT. The V call is TRBV4-1, the J call TRBJ1-4; 7 nucleotides line up with TRBD1. This CDR3 is 16 amino acids long. V was pared by 1 base and J by 6 bases, with 8 bases of the junction left unmatched. The V gene's germline CDR1 is MGHRA and CDR2 YSYEKL.

The CDR3 spells CASSPRQGGISTDTQYF. For the CDR3, the DNA is TGTGCCAGCAGCCCGCGCCAGGGAGGGATCAGCACAGATACGCAGTATTTT. This chain uses TRBV9 with TRBJ2-3, with 7 bases that match TRBD2. Germline CDR1 SGDLS, CDR2 YYNGEE. Unmatched junction bases numbered 11, after V lost 4 bases and J lost 0 bases. There are 17 residues in the CDR3.

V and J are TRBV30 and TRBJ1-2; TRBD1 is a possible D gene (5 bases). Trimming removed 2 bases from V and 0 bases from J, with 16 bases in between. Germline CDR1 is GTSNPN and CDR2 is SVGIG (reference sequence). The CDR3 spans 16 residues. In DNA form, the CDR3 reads TGTGCCTGGAGTAAGGCAGGGCATTTTCCTAACTATGGCTACACCTTC. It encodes CAWSKAGHFPNYGYTF.

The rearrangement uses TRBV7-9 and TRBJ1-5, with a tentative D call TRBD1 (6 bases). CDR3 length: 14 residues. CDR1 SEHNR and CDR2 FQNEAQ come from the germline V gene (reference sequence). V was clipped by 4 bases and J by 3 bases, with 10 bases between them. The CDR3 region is CASSSSGVNQPQHF. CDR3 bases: TGTGCCAGCAGCTCCTCAGGGGTCAATCAGCCCCAGCATTTT.

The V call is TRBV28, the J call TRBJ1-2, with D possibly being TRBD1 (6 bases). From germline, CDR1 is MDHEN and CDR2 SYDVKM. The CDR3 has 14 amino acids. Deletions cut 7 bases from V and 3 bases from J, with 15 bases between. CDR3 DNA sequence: TGTGCCAGCATTAACAGGGCTGCCTACTATGGCTACACCTTC. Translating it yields CASINRAAYYGYTF.

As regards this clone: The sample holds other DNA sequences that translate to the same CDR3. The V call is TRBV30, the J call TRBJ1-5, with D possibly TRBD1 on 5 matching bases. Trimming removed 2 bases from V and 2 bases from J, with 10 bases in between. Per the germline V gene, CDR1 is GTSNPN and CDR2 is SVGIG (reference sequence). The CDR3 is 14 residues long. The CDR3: CAWSLGGGNQPQHF. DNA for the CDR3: TGTGCCTGGAGTCTGGGGGGGGGCAATCAGCCCCAGCATTTT.

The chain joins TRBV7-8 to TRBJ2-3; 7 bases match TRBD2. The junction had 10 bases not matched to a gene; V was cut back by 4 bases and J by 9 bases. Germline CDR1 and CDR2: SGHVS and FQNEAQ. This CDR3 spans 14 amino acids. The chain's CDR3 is CASSSWGAGPTQYF. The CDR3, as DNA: TGTGCCAGCAGCTCCTGGGGAGCGGGGCCAACGCAGTATTTT.

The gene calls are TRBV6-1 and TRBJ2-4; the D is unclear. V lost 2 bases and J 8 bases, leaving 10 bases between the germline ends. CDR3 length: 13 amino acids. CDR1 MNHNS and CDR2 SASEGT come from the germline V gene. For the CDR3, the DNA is TGTGCCAGCAGTGAAAGGGCTTTGGACATTCAGTACTTC. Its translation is CASSERALDIQYF.

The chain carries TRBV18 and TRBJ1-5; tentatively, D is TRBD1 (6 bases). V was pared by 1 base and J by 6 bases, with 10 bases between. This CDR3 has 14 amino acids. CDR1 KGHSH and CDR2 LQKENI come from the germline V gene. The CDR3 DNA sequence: TGTGCCAGCTCACCACGACAGGAAAGTCAGCCCCAGCATTTT. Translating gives CASSPRQESQPQHF. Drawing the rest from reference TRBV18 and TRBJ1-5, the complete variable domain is NAGVMQNPRHLVRRRGQEARLRCSPMKGHSHVYWYRQLPEEGLKFMVYLQKENIIDESGMPKERFSAEFPKEGPSILRIQQVVRGDSAAYFCASSPRQESQPQHFGDGTRLSIL.